The subject of this entry is one T cell receptor beta chain. Its cognate antigen is unknown. The sample is drawn from a study of spatial heterogeneity in lung cancer. Overall study context: Sequencing consistently turned up more beta-chain sequences than alpha-chain sequences.

Every molecule of TCR cDNA had its own unique molecular identifier. Using its own MiXCR run on the 5' RACE reads, TCRdb lists one record per CDR3 protein. Among some 83,000 distinct CDR3 sequences listed, approximately 20% were seen once. Study observations and caveats: Compared with follow-up, resection was when ubiquitous expanded tumor TCRs appeared in blood more.

Time point of the sample: sample taken at primary tumor resection. Extraction of whole RNA from tumor, nontumor lung or frozen PBMC preceded unsorted sequencing. A total of approximately 69 untreated early-stage non-small cell lung cancer patients served as donors. Specimen: PBMCs, collected at surgery. This TCR was recovered from a male donor with early-stage non-small cell lung cancer.

CDR3: CASSPTETGETQYF. The DNA of the CDR3 is TGTGCCAGCAGCCCGACAGAAACAGGAGAGACCCAGTACTTC. The chain links TRBV7-9 to TRBJ2-5, with D possibly TRBD1 on 5 matching bases. Germline CDR1 SEHNR, CDR2 FQNEAQ (reference sequence). V was pared by 5 bases and J by 4 bases, with 14 bases between. The CDR3 totals 14 residues.